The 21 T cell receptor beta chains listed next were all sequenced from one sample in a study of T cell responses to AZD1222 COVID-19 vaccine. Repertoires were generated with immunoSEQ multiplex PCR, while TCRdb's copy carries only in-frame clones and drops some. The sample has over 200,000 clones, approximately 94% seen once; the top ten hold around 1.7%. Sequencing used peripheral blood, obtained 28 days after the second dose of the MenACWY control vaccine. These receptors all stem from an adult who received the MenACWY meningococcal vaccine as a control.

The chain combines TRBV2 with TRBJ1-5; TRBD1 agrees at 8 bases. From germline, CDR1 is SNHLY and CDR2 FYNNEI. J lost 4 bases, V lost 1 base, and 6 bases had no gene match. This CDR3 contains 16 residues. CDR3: CASSEGRGPPNQPQHF. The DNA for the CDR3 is TGTGCCAGCAGTGAAGGCAGGGGGCCCCCTAATCAGCCCCAGCATTTT.

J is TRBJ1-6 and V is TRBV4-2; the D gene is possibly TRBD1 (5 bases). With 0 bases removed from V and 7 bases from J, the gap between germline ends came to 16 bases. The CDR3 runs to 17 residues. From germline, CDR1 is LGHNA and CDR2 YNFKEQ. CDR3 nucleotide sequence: TGTGCCAGCAGCCAAGATCCCTCAGGGCGAAGGAATTCACCCCTCCACTTT. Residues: CASSQDPSGRRNSPLHF.

CDR3 sequence: CASSEVGSSNYGYTF. For the CDR3, the DNA is TGTGCCAGCAGTGAGGTTGGATCCTCTAACTATGGCTACACCTTC. The chain carries TRBV2 and TRBJ1-2; D gene ambiguous. V gave up 3 bases and J gave up 0 bases, with 11 bases separating them. CDR1 and CDR2 (germline): SNHLY, FYNNEI. This CDR3 comprises 15 residues. Based on the CDR3 plus reference TRBV2 and TRBJ1-2, the full variable domain is EPEVTQTPSHQVTQMGQEVILRCVPISNHLYFYWYRQILGQKVEFLVSFYNNEISEKSEIFDDQFSVERPDGSNFTLKIRSTKLEDSAMYFCASSEVGSSNYGYTFGSGTRLTVV.

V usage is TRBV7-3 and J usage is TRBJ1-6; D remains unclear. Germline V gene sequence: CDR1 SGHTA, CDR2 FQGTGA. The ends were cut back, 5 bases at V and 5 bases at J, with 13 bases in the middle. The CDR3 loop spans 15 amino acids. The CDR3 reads CASSPQTQNNSPLHF. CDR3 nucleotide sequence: TGTGCCAGCAGCCCCCAGACCCAAAATAATTCACCCCTCCACTTT.

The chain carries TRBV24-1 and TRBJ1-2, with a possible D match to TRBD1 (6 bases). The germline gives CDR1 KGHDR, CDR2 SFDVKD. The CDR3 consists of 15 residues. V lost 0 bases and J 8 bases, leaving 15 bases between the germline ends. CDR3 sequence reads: CATSDLHGGLDGYTF. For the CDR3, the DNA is TGTGCCACCAGTGATTTGCATGGGGGCCTGGACGGCTACACCTTC.

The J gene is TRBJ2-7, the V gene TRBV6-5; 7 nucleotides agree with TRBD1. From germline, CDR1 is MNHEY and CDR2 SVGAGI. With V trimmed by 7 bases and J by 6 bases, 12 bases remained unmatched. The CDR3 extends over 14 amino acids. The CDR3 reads CASNRQGRTAEQYF. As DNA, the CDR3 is TGTGCCAGCAACCGACAGGGAAGGACGGCCGAGCAGTACTTC.

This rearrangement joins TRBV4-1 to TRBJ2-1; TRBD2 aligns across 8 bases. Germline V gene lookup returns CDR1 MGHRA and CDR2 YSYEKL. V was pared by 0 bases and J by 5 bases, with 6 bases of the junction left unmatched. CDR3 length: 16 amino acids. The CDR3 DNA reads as TGCGCCAGCAGCCAAGATTTTAGCGGGATTGACAATGAGCAGTTCTTC. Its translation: CASSQDFSGIDNEQFF.

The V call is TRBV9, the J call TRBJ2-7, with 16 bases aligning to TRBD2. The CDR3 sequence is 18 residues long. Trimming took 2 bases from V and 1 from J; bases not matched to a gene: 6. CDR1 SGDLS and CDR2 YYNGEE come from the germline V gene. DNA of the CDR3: TGTGCCAGCAGCGTGGGACTAGCGGGAGGGCCGACGTCCTACGAGCAGTACTTC. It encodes CASSVGLAGGPTSYEQYF.

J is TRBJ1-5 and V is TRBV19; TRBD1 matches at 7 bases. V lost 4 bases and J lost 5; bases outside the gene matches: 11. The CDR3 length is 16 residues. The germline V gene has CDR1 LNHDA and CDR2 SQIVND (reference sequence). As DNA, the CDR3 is TGTGCCAGTAGTAAAGCCCTATCCAGGGGGGATCAGCCCCAGCATTTT. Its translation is CASSKALSRGDQPQHF. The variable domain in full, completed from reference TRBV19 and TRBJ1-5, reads DGGITQSPKYLFRKEGQNVTLSCEQNLNHDAMYWYRQDPGQGLRLIYYSQIVNDFQKGDIAEGYSVSREKKESFPLTVTSAQKNPTAFYLCASSKALSRGDQPQHFGDGTRLSIL.

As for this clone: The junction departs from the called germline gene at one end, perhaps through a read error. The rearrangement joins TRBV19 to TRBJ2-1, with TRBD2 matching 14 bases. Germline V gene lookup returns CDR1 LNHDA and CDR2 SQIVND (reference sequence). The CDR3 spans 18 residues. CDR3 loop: CASSTLTQGTSGRGTPIF. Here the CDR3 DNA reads TGTGCCAGTAGTACCCTGACCCAAGGGACTAGCGGGAGAGGTACCCCCATCTTC.

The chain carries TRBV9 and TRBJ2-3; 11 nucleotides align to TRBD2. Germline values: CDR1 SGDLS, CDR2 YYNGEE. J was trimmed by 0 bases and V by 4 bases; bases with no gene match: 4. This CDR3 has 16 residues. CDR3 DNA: TGTGCCAGCAGCCTGACTAGCGGGATAAGCACAGATACGCAGTATTTT. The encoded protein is CASSLTSGISTDTQYF.

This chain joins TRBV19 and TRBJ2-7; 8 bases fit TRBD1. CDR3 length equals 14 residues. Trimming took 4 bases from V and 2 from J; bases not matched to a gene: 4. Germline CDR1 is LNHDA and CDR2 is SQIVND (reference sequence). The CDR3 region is CASSNADRAYEQYF. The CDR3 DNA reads TGTGCCAGTAGTAATGCGGACAGGGCCTACGAGCAGTACTTC.

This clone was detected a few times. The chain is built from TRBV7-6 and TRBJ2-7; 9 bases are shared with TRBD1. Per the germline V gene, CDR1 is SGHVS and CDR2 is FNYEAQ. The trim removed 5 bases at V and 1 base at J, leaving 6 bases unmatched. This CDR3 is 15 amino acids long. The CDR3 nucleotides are TGTGCCAGCAGCCCGGGGACAGGGACATCCTACGAGCAGTACTTC. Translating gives CASSPGTGTSYEQYF. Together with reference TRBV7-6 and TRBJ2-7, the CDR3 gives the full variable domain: GAGVSQSPRYKVTKRGQDVALRCDPISGHVSLYWYRQALGQGPEFLTYFNYEAQQDKSGLPNDRFSAERPEGSISTLTIQRTEQRDSAMYRCASSPGTGTSYEQYFGPGTRLTVT.

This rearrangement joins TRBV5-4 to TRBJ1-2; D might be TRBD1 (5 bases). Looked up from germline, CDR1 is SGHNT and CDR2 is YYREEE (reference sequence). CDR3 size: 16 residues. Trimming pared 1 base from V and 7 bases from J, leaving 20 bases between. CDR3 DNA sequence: TGTGCCAGCAGCTTGAACGGTCCGGGGGGAAGGGGTGGCTACACCTTC. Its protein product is CASSLNGPGGRGGYTF.

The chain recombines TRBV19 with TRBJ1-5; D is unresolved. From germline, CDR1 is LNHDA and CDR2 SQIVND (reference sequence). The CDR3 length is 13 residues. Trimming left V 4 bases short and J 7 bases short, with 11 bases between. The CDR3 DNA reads TGTGCCAGTAGTACCCAGAGTGGGCAGCCCCAGCATTTT. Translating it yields CASSTQSGQPQHF.

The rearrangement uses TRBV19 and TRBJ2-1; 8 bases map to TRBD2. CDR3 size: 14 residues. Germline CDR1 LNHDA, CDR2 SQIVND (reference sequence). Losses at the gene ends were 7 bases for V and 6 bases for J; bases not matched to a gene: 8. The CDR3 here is CASTPGRGVNEQFF. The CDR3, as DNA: TGTGCCAGTACCCCCGGGCGGGGGGTCAATGAGCAGTTCTTC. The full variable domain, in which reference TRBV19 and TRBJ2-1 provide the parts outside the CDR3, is DGGITQSPKYLFRKEGQNVTLSCEQNLNHDAMYWYRQDPGQGLRLIYYSQIVNDFQKGDIAEGYSVSREKKESFPLTVTSAQKNPTAFYLCASTPGRGVNEQFFGPGTRLTVL.

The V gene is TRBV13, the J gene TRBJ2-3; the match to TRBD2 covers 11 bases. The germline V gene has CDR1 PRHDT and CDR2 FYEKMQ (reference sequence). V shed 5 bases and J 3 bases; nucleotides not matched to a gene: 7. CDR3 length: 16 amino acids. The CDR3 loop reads CASSPTSGSGTDTQYF. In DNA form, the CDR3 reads TGTGCCAGCAGCCCCACTAGCGGGAGTGGTACAGATACGCAGTATTTT.

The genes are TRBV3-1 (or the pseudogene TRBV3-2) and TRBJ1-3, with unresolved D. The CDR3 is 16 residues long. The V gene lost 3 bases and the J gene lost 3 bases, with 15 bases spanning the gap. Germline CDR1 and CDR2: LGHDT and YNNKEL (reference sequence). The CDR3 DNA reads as TGTGCCAGCAGCCAGGCGTCTGGCACCCTTGGAAACACCATATATTTT. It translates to CASSQASGTLGNTIYF.

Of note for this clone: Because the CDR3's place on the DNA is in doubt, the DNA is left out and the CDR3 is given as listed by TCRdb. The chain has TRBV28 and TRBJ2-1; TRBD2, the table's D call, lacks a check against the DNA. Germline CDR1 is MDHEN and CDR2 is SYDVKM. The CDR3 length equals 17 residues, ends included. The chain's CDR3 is CASSFGPGSLGTRVEFF.

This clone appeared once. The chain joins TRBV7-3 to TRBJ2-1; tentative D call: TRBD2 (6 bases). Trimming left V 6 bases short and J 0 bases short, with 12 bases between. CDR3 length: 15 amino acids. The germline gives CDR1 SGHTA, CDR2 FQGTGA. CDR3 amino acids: CASSQLGGSYNEQFF. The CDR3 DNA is TGTGCCAGCAGTCAACTCGGGGGCTCCTACAATGAGCAGTTCTTC.

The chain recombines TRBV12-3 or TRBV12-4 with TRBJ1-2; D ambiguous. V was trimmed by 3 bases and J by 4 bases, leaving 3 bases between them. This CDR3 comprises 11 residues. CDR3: CASSFGYGYTF. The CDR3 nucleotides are TGTGCCAGCAGTTTCGGCTATGGCTACACCTTC.